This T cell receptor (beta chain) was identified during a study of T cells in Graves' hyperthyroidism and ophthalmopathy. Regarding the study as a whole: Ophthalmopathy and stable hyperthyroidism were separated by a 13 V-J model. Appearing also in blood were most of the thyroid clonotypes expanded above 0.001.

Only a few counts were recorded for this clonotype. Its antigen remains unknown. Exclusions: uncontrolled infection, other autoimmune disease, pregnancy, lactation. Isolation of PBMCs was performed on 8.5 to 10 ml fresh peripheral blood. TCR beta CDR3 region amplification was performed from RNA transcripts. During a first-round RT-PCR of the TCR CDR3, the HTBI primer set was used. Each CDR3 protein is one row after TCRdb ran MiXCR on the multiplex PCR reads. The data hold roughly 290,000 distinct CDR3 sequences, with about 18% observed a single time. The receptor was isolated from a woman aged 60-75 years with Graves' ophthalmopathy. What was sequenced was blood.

CDR3 DNA: TGCGCCAGCAGCTGGGGACTAGCGGGAGGGTCCTACAATGAGCAGTTCTTC. Translated, it gives CASSWGLAGGSYNEQFF. This chain joins TRBV5-1 and TRBJ2-1, with TRBD2 matching 16 bases. V was clipped by 3 bases and J by 1 base; unmatched bases: 1. The CDR3 sequence is 17 residues long. CDR1 SGHRS and CDR2 YFSETQ come from the germline V gene.